Following are 10 T cell receptor beta chains from one sample sequenced in a study of cytomegalovirus exposure and HLA in healthy donors. Amplification used 60 Vbeta primers and 13 Jbeta primers. Using immunoSEQ multiplex PCR, the repertoire was profiled, and TCRdb retains in-frame clones only, with some absent. The table includes some 160,000 clones, approximately 9% detected once. The sequencing input was PBMCs. These receptor sequences come from a male donor in good health and CMV-seronegative.

The chain joins TRBV9 to TRBJ2-3, with TRBD2 matching 9 bases. This CDR3 spans 15 amino acids. V gave up 3 bases and J gave up 1 base; unmatched junction bases: 3. Germline V gives CDR1 SGDLS, CDR2 YYNGEE. The CDR3 coding sequence is TGTGCCAGCAGCGCTAGCGGGATGGGCACAGATACGCAGTATTTT. Translated, it gives CASSASGMGTDTQYF.

This clone was detected a few times. This chain uses TRBV15 with TRBJ1-4; possibly TRBD1 for D (5 bases). This CDR3 region has 19 residues. V was cut by 0 bases and J by 2 bases, with 19 bases left in between. Germline V CDR1 and CDR2: LNHNV, YYDKDF (reference sequence). The CDR3 DNA reads as TGTGCCACCAGCAGAGATCGGCAGGGTGCCTTACCGACTAATGAAAAACTGTTTTTT. Amino acid sequence: CATSRDRQGALPTNEKLFF.

The gene calls are TRBV27 and TRBJ1-2; possibly TRBD1 for D (6 bases). The CDR3 has 17 amino acids. Germline lookup yields CDR1 MNHEY and CDR2 SMNVEV (reference sequence). The V end was cut by 0 bases, the J end by 4 bases, with 18 bases between. The CDR3 nucleotides read TGTGCCAGCAGTTTATCGGACCTTCGGGGGGCGCTCTATGGCTACACCTTC. As protein: CASSLSDLRGALYGYTF.

CDR3 protein: CASSSDRGRNYGYTF. The CDR3 DNA follows: TGTGCCAGCAGCTCCGACAGGGGGCGCAACTATGGCTACACCTTC. This sequence joins TRBV7-2 and TRBJ1-2, with 10 positions matching TRBD1. Per the germline V gene, CDR1 is SGHTA and CDR2 is FQGNSA. The CDR3 has 15 residues. After removal of 4 bases from V and 2 bases from J, the junction contained 4 bases not matched to a gene.

This sequence joins TRBV28 and TRBJ1-4; no reliable D call. The CDR3 runs to 12 residues. CDR1 is MDHEN and CDR2 is SYDVKM in the germline V gene. V lost 3 bases and J lost 8, with 7 bases in between. The CDR3 region is CASSFPGEKLFF. The DNA of the CDR3 is TGTGCCAGCAGTTTTCCGGGGGAAAAACTGTTTTTT.

The chain couples TRBV7-2 to TRBJ1-1, with a possible D match to TRBD1 (6 bases). Trimming removed 5 bases from V and 3 bases from J, with 16 bases in between. The CDR3 loop spans 15 amino acids. Germline V gene lookup returns CDR1 SGHTA and CDR2 FQGNSA. CDR3 in amino acids: CASSTRQASDTEAFF. In DNA form, the CDR3 reads TGTGCCAGCAGCACCAGACAGGCTTCGGACACTGAAGCTTTCTTT. Combining the CDR3 with reference TRBV7-2 and TRBJ1-1 gives the whole variable domain GAGVSQSPSNKVTEKGKDVELRCDPISGHTALYWYRQSLGQGLEFLIYFQGNSAPDKSGLPSDRFSAERTGGSVSTLTIQRTQQEDSAVYLCASSTRQASDTEAFFGQGTRLTVV.

In this sample, this clone turned up a few times. This chain uses TRBV28 with TRBJ1-4; TRBD1 aligns across 7 bases. The CDR3 has 16 amino acids. The V gene end was trimmed by 4 bases and the J gene end by 5 bases; junction bases not matched to a gene: 10. From germline, CDR1 is MDHEN and CDR2 SYDVKM. CDR3 in DNA: TGTGCCAGCAGTTCCCCGAAGACAGGGTGGAATGAAAAACTGTTTTTT. Translated, it gives CASSSPKTGWNEKLFF.

The chain has TRBV13 and TRBJ1-5; D unclear. The CDR3 totals 15 residues. Trimming cost V 5 bases and J 11 bases, with 22 bases left between them. Germline CDR1 PRHDT, CDR2 FYEKMQ (reference sequence). CDR3 sequence reads: CASSAEPGPLEAQHF. CDR3 coding DNA: TGTGCCAGCAGCGCCGAACCGGGTCCTTTGGAGGCCCAGCATTTT.

This clone appeared a few times. This sequence joins TRBV6-5 and TRBJ1-6, with TRBD1 matching over 9 bases. Germline-derived CDR1 and CDR2 are MNHEY and SVGAGI. V was pared by 0 bases and J by 7 bases, with 1 base of the junction left unmatched. The CDR3 has 15 amino acids. This CDR3 is CASSYSTGGNSPLHF. The CDR3 nucleotides are TGTGCCAGCAGTTACTCCACAGGGGGCAATTCACCCCTCCACTTT.

The table lists this clone with a few counts. The chain combines TRBV18 with TRBJ2-5; D might be TRBD2 (6 bases). Germline CDR1 reads KGHSH; CDR2 reads LQKENI. The CDR3 is 16 residues long. The germline V and J ends were trimmed by 3 bases and 2 bases, with 16 bases remaining between them. CDR3 region: CASSPGTAGPQETQYF. The CDR3 DNA reads TGTGCCAGCTCACCGGGCACGGCGGGGCCGCAAGAGACCCAGTACTTC.